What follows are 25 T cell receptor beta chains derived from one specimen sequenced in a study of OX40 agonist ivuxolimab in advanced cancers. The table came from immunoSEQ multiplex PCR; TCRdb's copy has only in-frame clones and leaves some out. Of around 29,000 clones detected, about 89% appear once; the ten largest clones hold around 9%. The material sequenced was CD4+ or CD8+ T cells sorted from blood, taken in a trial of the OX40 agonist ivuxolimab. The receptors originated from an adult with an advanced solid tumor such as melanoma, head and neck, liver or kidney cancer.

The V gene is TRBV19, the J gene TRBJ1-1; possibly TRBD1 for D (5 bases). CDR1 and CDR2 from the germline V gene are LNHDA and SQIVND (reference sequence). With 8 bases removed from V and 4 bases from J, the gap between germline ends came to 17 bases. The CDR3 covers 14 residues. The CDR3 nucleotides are TGTGCCAGTGGGATGGATCGGGGCACCACTGAAGCTTTCTTT. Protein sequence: CASGMDRGTTEAFF.

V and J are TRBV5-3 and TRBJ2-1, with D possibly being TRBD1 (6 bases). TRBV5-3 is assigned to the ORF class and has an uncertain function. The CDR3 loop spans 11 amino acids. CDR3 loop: CGLYRVNEQFF. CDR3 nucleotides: TGTGGGTTATACAGGGTCAATGAGCAGTTCTTC.

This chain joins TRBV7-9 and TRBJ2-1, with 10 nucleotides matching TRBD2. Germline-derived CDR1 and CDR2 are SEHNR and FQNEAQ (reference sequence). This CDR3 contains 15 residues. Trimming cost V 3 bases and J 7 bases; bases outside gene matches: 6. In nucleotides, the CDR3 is TGTGCCAGCAGCTTGGCTAGCGGGAGAAAAAATGAGCAGTTCTTC. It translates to CASSLASGRKNEQFF. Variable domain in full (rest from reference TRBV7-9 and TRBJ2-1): DTGVSQNPRHKITKRGQNVTFRCDPISEHNRLYWYRQTLGQGPEFLTYFQNEAQLEKSRLLSDRFSAERPKGSFSTLEIQRTEQGDSAMYLCASSLASGRKNEQFFGPGTRLTVL.

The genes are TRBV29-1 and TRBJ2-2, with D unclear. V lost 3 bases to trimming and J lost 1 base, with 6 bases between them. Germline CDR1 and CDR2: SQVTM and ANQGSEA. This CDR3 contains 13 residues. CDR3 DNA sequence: TGCAGCGTTGAGGCAGAGAACACCGGGGAGCTGTTTTTT. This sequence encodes CSVEAENTGELFF.

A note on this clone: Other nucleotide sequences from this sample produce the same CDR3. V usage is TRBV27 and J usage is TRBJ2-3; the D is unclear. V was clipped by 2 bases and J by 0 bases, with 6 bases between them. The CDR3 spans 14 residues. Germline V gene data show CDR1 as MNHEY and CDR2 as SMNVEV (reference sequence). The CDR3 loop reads CASSLVGSTDTQYF. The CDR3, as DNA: TGTGCCAGCAGTTTAGTCGGCAGCACAGATACGCAGTATTTT.

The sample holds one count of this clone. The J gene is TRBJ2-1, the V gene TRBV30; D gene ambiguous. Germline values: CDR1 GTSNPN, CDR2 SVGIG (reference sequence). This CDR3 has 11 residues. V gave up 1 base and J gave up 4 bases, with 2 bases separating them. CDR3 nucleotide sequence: TGTGCCTGGAGTGATTACAATGAGCAGTTCTTC. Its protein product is CAWSDYNEQFF.

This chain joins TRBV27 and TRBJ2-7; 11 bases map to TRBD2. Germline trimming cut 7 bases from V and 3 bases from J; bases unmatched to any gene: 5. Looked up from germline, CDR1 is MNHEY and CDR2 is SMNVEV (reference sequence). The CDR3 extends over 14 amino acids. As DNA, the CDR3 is TGTGCCAGCACGATAGCGGGAGGGTTCTACGAGCAGTACTTC. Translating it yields CASTIAGGFYEQYF.

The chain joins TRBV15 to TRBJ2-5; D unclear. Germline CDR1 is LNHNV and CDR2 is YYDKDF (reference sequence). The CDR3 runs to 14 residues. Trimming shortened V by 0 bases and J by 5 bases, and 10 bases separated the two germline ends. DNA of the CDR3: TGTGCCACCAGCAGAGACAGGAATGGGGAGACCCAGTACTTC. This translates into CATSRDRNGETQYF. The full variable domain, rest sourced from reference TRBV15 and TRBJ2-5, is DAMVIQNPRYQVTQFGKPVTLSCSQTLNHNVMYWYQQKSSQAPKLLFHYYDKDFNNEADTPDNFQSRRPNTSFCFLDIRSPGLGDTAMYLCATSRDRNGETQYFGPGTRLLVL.

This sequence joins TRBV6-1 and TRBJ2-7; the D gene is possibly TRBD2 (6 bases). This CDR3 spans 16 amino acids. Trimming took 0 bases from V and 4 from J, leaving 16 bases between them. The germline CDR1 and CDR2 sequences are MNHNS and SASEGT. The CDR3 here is CASSEARRGEVYEQYF. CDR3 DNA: TGTGCCAGCAGTGAAGCGCGGAGGGGAGAAGTGTACGAGCAGTACTTC.

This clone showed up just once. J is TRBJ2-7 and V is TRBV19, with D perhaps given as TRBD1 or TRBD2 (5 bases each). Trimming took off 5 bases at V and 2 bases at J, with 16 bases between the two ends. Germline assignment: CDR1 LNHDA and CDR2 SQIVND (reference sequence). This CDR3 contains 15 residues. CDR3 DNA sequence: TGTGCCAGTAGTGACCGGGACCCGGGACCCTACGAGCAGTACTTC. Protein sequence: CASSDRDPGPYEQYF. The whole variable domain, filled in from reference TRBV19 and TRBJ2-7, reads DGGITQSPKYLFRKEGQNVTLSCEQNLNHDAMYWYRQDPGQGLRLIYYSQIVNDFQKGDIAEGYSVSREKKESFPLTVTSAQKNPTAFYLCASSDRDPGPYEQYFGPGTRLTVT.

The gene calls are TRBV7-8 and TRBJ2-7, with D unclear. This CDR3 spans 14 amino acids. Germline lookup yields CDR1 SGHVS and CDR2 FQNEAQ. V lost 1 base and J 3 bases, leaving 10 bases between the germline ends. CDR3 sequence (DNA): TGTGCCAGCAGCTTAGGCGGCCTAGGCTACGAGCAGTACTTC. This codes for CASSLGGLGYEQYF. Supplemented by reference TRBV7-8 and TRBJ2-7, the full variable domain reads GAGVSQSPRYKVAKRGQDVALRCDPISGHVSLFWYQQALGQGPEFLTYFQNEAQLDKSGLPSDRFFAERPEGSVSTLKIQRTQQEDSAVYLCASSLGGLGYEQYFGPGTRLTVT.

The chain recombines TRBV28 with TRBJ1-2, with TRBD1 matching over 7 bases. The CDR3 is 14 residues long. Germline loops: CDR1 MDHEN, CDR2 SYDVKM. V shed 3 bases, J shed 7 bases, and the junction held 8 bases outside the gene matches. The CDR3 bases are TGTGCCAGCAGTTTGCCAGGGGGAGGGAGTGGCTACACCTTC. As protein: CASSLPGGGSGYTF.

As DNA, the CDR3 is TGCGCCAGCAGCCTCACACAGGGGACGAACACCGGGGAGCTGTTTTTT. Amino acid sequence: CASSLTQGTNTGELFF. The chain employs TRBV4-1 and TRBJ2-2; TRBD1 matches 7 bases. J lost 0 bases, V lost 4 bases, and 5 bases had no gene match. The germline V gene encodes CDR1 MGHRA and CDR2 YSYEKL. This CDR3 has 16 residues.

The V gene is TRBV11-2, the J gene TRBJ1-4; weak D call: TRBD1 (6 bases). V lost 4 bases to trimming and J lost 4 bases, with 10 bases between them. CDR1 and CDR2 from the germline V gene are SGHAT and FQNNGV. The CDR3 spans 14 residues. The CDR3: CASSSGVINEKLFF. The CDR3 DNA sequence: TGTGCCAGCAGCTCAGGGGTGATTAATGAAAAACTGTTTTTT.

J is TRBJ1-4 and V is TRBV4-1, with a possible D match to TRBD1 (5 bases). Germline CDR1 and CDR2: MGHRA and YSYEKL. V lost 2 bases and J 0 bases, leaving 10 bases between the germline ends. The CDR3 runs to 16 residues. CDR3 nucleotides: TGCGCCAGCAGCCAAACTGACAGAGCAACTAATGAAAAACTGTTTTTT. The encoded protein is CASSQTDRATNEKLFF.

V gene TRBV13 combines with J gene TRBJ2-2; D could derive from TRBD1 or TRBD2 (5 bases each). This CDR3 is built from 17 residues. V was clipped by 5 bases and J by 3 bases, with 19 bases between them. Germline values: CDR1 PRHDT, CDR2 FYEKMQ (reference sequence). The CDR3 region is CASSPLPGTQDTGELFF. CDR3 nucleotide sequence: TGTGCCAGCAGCCCTTTACCCGGGACGCAGGACACCGGGGAGCTGTTTTTT.

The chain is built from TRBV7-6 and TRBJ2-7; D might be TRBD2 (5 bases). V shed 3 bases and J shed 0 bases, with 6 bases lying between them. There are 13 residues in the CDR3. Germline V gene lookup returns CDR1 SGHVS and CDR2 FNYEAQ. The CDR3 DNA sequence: TGTGCCAGCAGCTTTGGAGGCTCCTACGAGCAGTACTTC. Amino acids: CASSFGGSYEQYF.

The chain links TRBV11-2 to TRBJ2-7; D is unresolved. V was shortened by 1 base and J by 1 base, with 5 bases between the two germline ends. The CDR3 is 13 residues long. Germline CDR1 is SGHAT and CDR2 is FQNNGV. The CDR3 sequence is CASSLGSSYEQYF. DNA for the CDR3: TGTGCCAGCAGCTTAGGGAGTTCCTACGAGCAGTACTTC.

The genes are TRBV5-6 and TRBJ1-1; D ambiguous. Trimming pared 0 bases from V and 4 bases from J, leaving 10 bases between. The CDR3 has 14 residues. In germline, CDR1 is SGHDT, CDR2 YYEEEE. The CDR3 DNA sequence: TGTGCCAGCAGCTTGGCCACGTCCGCCACTGAAGCTTTCTTT. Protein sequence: CASSLATSATEAFF.

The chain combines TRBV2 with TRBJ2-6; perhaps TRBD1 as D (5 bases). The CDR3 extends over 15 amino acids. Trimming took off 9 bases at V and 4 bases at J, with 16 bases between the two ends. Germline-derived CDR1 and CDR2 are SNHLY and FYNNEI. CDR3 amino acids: CARGTGNYGANVLTF. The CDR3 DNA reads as TGTGCCAGGGGAACAGGCAACTACGGGGCCAACGTCCTGACTTTC. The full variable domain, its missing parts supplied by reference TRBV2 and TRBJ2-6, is EPEVTQTPSHQVTQMGQEVILRCVPISNHLYFYWYRQILGQKVEFLVSFYNNEISEKSEIFDDQFSVERPDGSNFTLKIRSTKLEDSAMYFCARGTGNYGANVLTFGAGSRLTVL.

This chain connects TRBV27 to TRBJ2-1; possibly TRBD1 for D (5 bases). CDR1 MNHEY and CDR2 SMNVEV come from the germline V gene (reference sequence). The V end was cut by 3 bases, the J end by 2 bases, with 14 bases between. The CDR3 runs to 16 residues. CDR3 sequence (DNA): TGTGCCAGCAGTTTGCCCCAGGGTCCCCCCTACAATGAGCAGTTCTTC. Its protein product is CASSLPQGPPYNEQFF.

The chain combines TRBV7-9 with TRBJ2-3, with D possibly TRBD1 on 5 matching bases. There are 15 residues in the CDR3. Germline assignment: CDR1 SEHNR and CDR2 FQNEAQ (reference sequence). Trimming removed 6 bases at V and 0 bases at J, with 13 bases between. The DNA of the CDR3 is TGTGCCAGCAGGTCAAACAGGCCTAGCACAGATACGCAGTATTTT. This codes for CASRSNRPSTDTQYF. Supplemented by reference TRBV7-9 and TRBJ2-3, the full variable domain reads DTGVSQNPRHKITKRGQNVTFRCDPISEHNRLYWYRQTLGQGPEFLTYFQNEAQLEKSRLLSDRFSAERPKGSFSTLEIQRTEQGDSAMYLCASRSNRPSTDTQYFGPGTRLTVL.

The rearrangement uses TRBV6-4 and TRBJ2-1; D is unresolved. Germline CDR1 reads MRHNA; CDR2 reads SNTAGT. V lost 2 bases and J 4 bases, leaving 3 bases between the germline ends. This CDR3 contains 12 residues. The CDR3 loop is CASSDSYNEQFF. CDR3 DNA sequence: TGTGCCAGCAGTGACAGTTACAATGAGCAGTTCTTC.

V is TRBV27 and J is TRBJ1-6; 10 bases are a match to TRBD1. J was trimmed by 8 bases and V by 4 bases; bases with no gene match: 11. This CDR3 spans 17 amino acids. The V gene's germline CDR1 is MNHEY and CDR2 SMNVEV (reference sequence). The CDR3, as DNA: TGTGCCAGCAGTTCCCTTTGGACAGGGGGATTGGATTCACCCCTCCACTTT. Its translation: CASSSLWTGGLDSPLHF.

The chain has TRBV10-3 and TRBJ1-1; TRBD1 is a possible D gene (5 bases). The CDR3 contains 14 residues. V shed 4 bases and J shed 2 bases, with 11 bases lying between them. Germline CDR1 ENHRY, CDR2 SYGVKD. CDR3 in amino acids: CAISGVTENTEAFF. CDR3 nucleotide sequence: TGTGCCATCAGTGGGGTGACAGAAAACACTGAAGCTTTCTTT.